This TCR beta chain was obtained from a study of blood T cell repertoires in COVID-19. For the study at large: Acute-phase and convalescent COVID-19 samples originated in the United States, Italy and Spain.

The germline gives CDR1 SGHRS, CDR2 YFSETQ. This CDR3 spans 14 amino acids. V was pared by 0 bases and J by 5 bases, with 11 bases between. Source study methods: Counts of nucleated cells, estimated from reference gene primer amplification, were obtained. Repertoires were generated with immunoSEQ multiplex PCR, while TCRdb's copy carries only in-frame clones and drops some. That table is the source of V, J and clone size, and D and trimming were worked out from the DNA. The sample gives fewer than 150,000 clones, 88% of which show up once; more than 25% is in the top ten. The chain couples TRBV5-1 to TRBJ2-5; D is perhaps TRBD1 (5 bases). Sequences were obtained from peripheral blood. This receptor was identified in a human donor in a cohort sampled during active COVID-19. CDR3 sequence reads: CASSLEVGRETQYF. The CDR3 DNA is TGCGCCAGCAGCTTGGAAGTGGGGCGGGAGACCCAGTACTTC. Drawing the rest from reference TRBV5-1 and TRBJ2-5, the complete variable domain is KAGVTQTPRYLIKTRGQQVTLSCSPISGHRSVSWYQQTPGQGLQFLFEYFSETQRNKGNFPGRFSGRQFSNSRSEMNVSTLELGDSALYLCASSLEVGRETQYFGPGTRLLVL.